A selection of T cell receptor beta chains follows, all from one sample in a study of shared clonotypes between healthy human individuals. Some clones are missing from TCRdb's copy, which holds only in-frame ones; the method was immunoSEQ multiplex PCR. The sample lists 2.3 million or so clones, approximately 95% occurring once. The sequenced sample consisted of naive CD4+ T cells from PBMCs. The receptors here all came from a man aged 18 to 30 in good health. Some clones in this sample may be carry-over from other donors' samples. The CDR3 runs from the conserved cysteine through the conserved F or W. Fields, in order: J gene, V gene, D gene, clone size, CDR3 protein, CDR3 DNA. A D gene is named only where the DNA matches it firmly. Some rows have no size entry. The others give once, few or many, or a class for an expanded clone.

TRBJ2-1 TRBV28 TRBD2 - CASSFLTSGRAHNEQFF TGTGCCAGCAGTTTCTTGACTAGCGGGAGGGCCCACAATGAGCAGTTCTTC
TRBJ2-3 TRBV28 TRBD2 - CASSPHNLLAGGPGDTQYF TGTGCCAGCAGTCCCCACAACCTACTAGCGGGAGGGCCCGGAGATACGCAGTATTTT
TRBJ2-7 TRBV5-1 TRBD1 - CASSGTGGYEQYF TGCGCCAGCAGCGGGACAGGAGGCTACGAGCAGTACTTC
TRBJ2-3 TRBV10-1 - - CASSETGNTQYF TGCGCCAGCAGTGAGACAGGGAATACGCAGTATTTT
TRBJ2-1 TRBV14 TRBD2 - CASSQGLAGAFSYNEQFF TGTGCCAGCAGCCAAGGACTAGCGGGAGCTTTCTCCTACAATGAGCAGTTCTTC
TRBJ1-1 TRBV7-9 - - CASSPGTGMNTEAFF TGTGCCAGCAGCCCCGGGACGGGAATGAACACTGAAGCTTTCTTT
TRBJ2-7 TRBV5-4 TRBD1 - CASSPQGARYEQYF TGTGCCAGCAGCCCACAGGGGGCGCGCTACGAGCAGTACTTC
TRBJ1-1 TRBV28 TRBD1 - CASSQRDRLNTEAFF TGTGCCAGCAGTCAAAGGGACAGATTGAACACTGAAGCTTTCTTT
TRBJ2-3 TRBV10-3 - - CAIRTTDTQYF TGTGCCATCAGAACCACAGATACGCAGTATTTT
TRBJ2-2 TRBV6-6 - - CASSPDLGLPGELFF TGTGCCAGCAGTCCGGATCTAGGGCTACCCGGGGAGCTGTTTTTT
TRBJ1-5 TRBV21-1 - - CASTIRDQPQHF TGTGCCAGCACCATACGGGATCAGCCCCAGCATTTT
TRBJ2-3 TRBV7-9 - - CASSPGGVGTDTQYF TGTGCCAGCAGCCCCGGAGGTGTGGGCACAGATACGCAGTATTTT
TRBJ2-7 TRBV28 - - CASSLSGSLSYEQYF TGTGCCAGCAGTTTATCGGGCAGTCTGTCCTACGAGCAGTACTTC
TRBJ1-1 TRBV28 - - CASSPTGARGEAFF TGTGCCAGCAGTCCCACCGGGGCCCGAGGTGAAGCTTTCTTT
TRBJ1-5 TRBV21-1 - few CASSPPRDNSNQPQHF TGTGCCAGCAGCCCTCCCCGGGACAATAGCAATCAGCCCCAGCATTTT
TRBJ2-5 TRBV6-5 - - CASISGSQETQYF TGTGCCAGCATCTCGGGCAGCCAAGAGACCCAGTACTTC
TRBJ2-1 TRBV30 - - CAWSDQRGTISSYNEQFF TGTGCCTGGAGCGACCAGAGGGGGACTATCAGCTCCTACAATGAGCAGTTCTTC
TRBJ2-6 TRBV19 TRBD2 once CASMGVAGGSGANVLTF TGTGCCAGTATGGGGGTAGCGGGAGGGTCTGGGGCCAACGTCCTGACTTTC
TRBJ2-5 TRBV29-1 - - CSVTRASQETQYF TGCAGCGTTACAAGGGCAAGTCAAGAGACCCAGTACTTC
TRBJ1-5 TRBV19 - - CASSIVRGNQPQHF TGTGCCAGTAGTATCGTAAGGGGCAATCAGCCCCAGCATTTT
TRBJ2-7 TRBV5-6 TRBD2 once CASSLSSGPPGEQYF TGTGCCAGCAGCTTGTCTAGCGGGCCCCCTGGCGAGCAGTACTTC
TRBJ2-2 TRBV6-5 - - CASSPAGGGELFF TGTGCCAGCAGCCCCGCCGGGGGCGGGGAGCTGTTTTTT
TRBJ1-1 TRBV30 - - CACRGRTEAFF TGTGCCTGTCGAGGGAGGACTGAAGCTTTCTTT
TRBJ1-2 TRBV19 - - CASSIDRRYGYTF TGTGCCAGTAGTATAGATCGGCGGTATGGCTACACCTTC
TRBJ2-3 TRBV6-1 TRBD1 - CAATRDRGSDTQYF TGTGCCGCTACCCGGGACAGGGGGTCAGATACGCAGTATTTT
TRBJ2-3 TRBV7-9 - - CASSRGQDTQYF TGTGCCAGCAGCCGAGGACAGGATACGCAGTATTTT
TRBJ2-1 TRBV4-1 - - CASSQVFSTGYNEQFF TGCGCCAGCAGCCAAGTTTTTTCGACGGGATACAATGAGCAGTTCTTC
TRBJ2-2 TRBV6-5 TRBD1 - CASRGTGGTGELFF TGTGCCAGCAGGGGGACAGGGGGCACCGGGGAGCTGTTTTTT
TRBJ2-1 TRBV2 - - CASSSWNEQFF TGTGCCAGCAGCAGCTGGAATGAGCAGTTCTTC
TRBJ2-7 TRBV5-4 - - CASTPGGAGDEQYF TGTGCCAGCACCCCGGGGGGCGCGGGAGACGAGCAGTACTTC
TRBJ2-7 TRBV27 TRBD2 - CASSARGSGNYEQYF TGTGCCAGCAGTGCTAGGGGTAGCGGGAACTACGAGCAGTACTTC
TRBJ2-1 TRBV11-2 TRBD2 - CASSLTSGVSYNEQFF TGTGCCAGCAGCTTAACTAGCGGGGTCTCCTACAATGAGCAGTTCTTC
TRBJ2-2 TRBV5-1 - - CASSLVGLTSGELFF TGCGCCAGCAGCTTGGTTGGCCTTACCTCCGGGGAGCTGTTTTTT
TRBJ2-4 TRBV7-8 TRBD1 - CASSLVTGDLQYF TGTGCCAGCAGCTTAGTAACAGGGGACCTTCAGTACTTC
TRBJ1-5 TRBV7-9 TRBD1 - CASSSGSGTVSNQPQHF TGTGCCAGCAGCTCCGGATCCGGGACAGTTAGCAATCAGCCCCAGCATTTT
TRBJ2-3 TRBV5-1 TRBD2 once CASSLAPGTSGPDTQYF TGCGCCAGCAGCTTGGCGCCCGGGACTAGCGGACCAGATACGCAGTATTTT
TRBJ1-5 TRBV7-9 - - CASSLRRDQPQHF TGTGCCAGCAGCTTACGGCGAGATCAGCCCCAGCATTTT
TRBJ1-4 TRBV2 - - CASANPGQTDWGEKLFF TGTGCCAGCGCCAATCCGGGACAAACAGATTGGGGTGAAAAACTGTTTTTT
TRBJ2-5 TRBV9 - - CASSVAPSANQYF TGTGCCAGCAGCGTAGCTCCCAGCGCCAACCAGTACTTC
TRBJ1-5 TRBV7-2 - - CASSLENQPQHF TGTGCCAGCAGCTTAGAAAATCAGCCCCAGCATTTT
TRBJ1-5 TRBV4-1 - once CASSQEGASNQPQHF TGCGCCAGCAGCCAAGAAGGGGCCAGCAATCAGCCCCAGCATTTT
TRBJ2-1 TRBV27 - - CASTEGGTSYNEQFF TGTGCCAGCACCGAGGGCGGGACTTCCTACAATGAGCAGTTCTTC